Each of the 17 T cell receptor beta chains below was sequenced from the same sample in a study of cytomegalovirus exposure and HLA in healthy donors. The PCR had 60 Vbeta and 13 Jbeta primers. Generated by immunoSEQ multiplex PCR, the TCRdb table keeps only in-frame clones and is missing some. The sample holds around 140,000 clones; about four fifths are singletons and the top ten take approximately 1.4%. The sequencing sample was made of PBMCs. These receptors were collected from a woman aged 40 to 50 in good health and CMV-seronegative.

Remarks on this clone: This sample includes further DNA sequences coding for the same CDR3. The J gene is TRBJ1-1, the V gene TRBV5-1, with D perhaps matching TRBD1 (5 bases). The ends were cut back, 3 bases at V and 4 bases at J, with 7 bases in the middle. Germline CDR1 and CDR2: SGHRS and YFSETQ. CDR3 size: 12 residues. CDR3 in amino acids: CASSSQGTEAFF. In nucleotides, the CDR3 is TGCGCCAGCAGCTCGCAGGGCACTGAAGCTTTCTTT.

This clone appeared a few times. This chain uses TRBV18 with TRBJ2-7; TRBD1 matches 8 bases. V lost 4 bases to trimming and J lost 4 bases; unmatched junction nucleotides: 15. Germline V gene sequence: CDR1 KGHSH, CDR2 LQKENI. This CDR3 region has 17 residues. For the CDR3, the DNA is TGTGCCAGCTCACATGCGCTAAACCGGGACAGGCGGTACGAGCAGTACTTC. Its protein is CASSHALNRDRRYEQYF.

The rearrangement joins TRBV28 to TRBJ1-4, with D perhaps TRBD1 (6 bases). Trimming shortened V by 2 bases and J by 8 bases, and 15 bases separated the two germline ends. This CDR3 is built from 15 residues. From germline, CDR1 is MDHEN and CDR2 SYDVKM. Here the CDR3 reads CASSLPTGRGEKLFF. For the CDR3, the DNA is TGTGCCAGCAGTTTACCGACAGGACGAGGGGAAAAACTGTTTTTT.

V is TRBV19 and J is TRBJ1-6; D ambiguous. Germline V gene data show CDR1 as LNHDA and CDR2 as SQIVND (reference sequence). The CDR3 contains 15 residues. Trimming stripped 6 bases from V and 7 bases from J, with 16 bases between. The CDR3 DNA reads as TGTGCCAGTAGCCGTCAAATTATTCAGAATTCACCCCTCCACTTT. Translation gives CASSRQIIQNSPLHF.

The chain has TRBV7-9 and TRBJ2-3, with D unclear. V lost 7 bases to trimming and J lost 6 bases, with 8 bases between them. CDR1 and CDR2 (germline): SEHNR, FQNEAQ (reference sequence). CDR3 length equals 11 residues. CDR3 amino acids: CASNSGDTQYF. CDR3 in DNA: TGTGCCAGCAACTCCGGGGATACGCAGTATTTT.

This clone turned up a few times. CDR3 protein: CASSQDRVANTIYF. CDR3 sequence (DNA): TGCGCCAGCAGCCAAGATCGGGTTGCAAACACCATATATTTT. The chain combines TRBV4-1 with TRBJ1-3; the D is unclear. The germline V and J ends were trimmed by 0 bases and 6 bases, with 9 bases remaining between them. The CDR3 runs to 14 residues. Germline lookup yields CDR1 MGHRA and CDR2 YSYEKL.

CDR3 protein: CASSSDSSNYGYTF. The DNA of the CDR3 is TGTGCCAGCAGCTCGGACAGCTCCAACTATGGCTACACCTTC. This chain links TRBV7-2 with TRBJ1-2, with D perhaps TRBD1 (6 bases). Germline values: CDR1 SGHTA, CDR2 FQGNSA. The CDR3 runs to 14 residues. V lost 4 bases, J lost 2 bases, and 11 bases lay in between.

This CDR3 reads CASSSSVENTEAFF. The CDR3 coding sequence is TGTGCCAGCAGCTCCTCAGTCGAGAACACTGAAGCTTTCTTT. This sequence joins TRBV5-4 and TRBJ1-1; D unclear. CDR3 length equals 14 residues. V gave up 3 bases and J gave up 1 base, with 10 bases separating them. Germline V lookup: CDR1 SGHNT, CDR2 YYREEE (reference sequence).

In its sample, this clone was seen a few times. CDR3 coding DNA: TGTGCCAGCAGCGCCACCGGGACAGGGGCCTCTCGGGAGCTGTTTTTT. Translating gives CASSATGTGASRELFF. The chain uses TRBV7-8 and TRBJ2-2, with 10 bases matching TRBD1. The CDR3 length is 16 residues. The germline V gene encodes CDR1 SGHVS and CDR2 FQNEAQ. With 5 bases clipped from V and 9 bases from J, the junction kept 12 bases outside the gene matches. Combining the CDR3 with reference TRBV7-8 and TRBJ2-2 gives the whole variable domain GAGVSQSPRYKVAKRGQDVALRCDPISGHVSLFWYQQALGQGPEFLTYFQNEAQLDKSGLPSDRFFAERPEGSVSTLKIQRTQQEDSAVYLCASSATGTGASRELFFGEGSRLTVL.

The chain carries TRBV27 and TRBJ2-1, with TRBD1 as a possible D gene (5 bases). With 4 bases removed from V and 3 bases from J, the gap between germline ends came to 13 bases. There are 15 residues in the CDR3. Germline CDR1 is MNHEY and CDR2 is SMNVEV (reference sequence). DNA for the CDR3: TGTGCCAGCAGTTCTCAGGGTACTCTCTACAATGAGCAGTTCTTC. Translating gives CASSSQGTLYNEQFF.

V is TRBV5-1 and J is TRBJ1-2, with 7 nucleotides matching TRBD1. This CDR3 comprises 15 residues. The V gene's germline CDR1 is SGHRS and CDR2 YFSETQ. Unmatched junction bases numbered 9, after V lost 4 bases and J lost 3 bases. CDR3 amino acids: CASSADSQGHYGYTF. Written as DNA, the CDR3 is TGCGCCAGCAGCGCGGACTCACAGGGGCACTATGGCTACACCTTC.

This chain connects TRBV6-6 to TRBJ2-7; 13 nucleotides match TRBD2. The junction had 2 bases not matched to a gene; V was cut back by 6 bases and J by 3 bases. The CDR3 has 14 amino acids. Germline loops: CDR1 MNHNY, CDR2 SVGAGI (reference sequence). The CDR3 DNA reads TGTGCCAGCAGAGGGACTAGCGGGAACTACGAGCAGTACTTC. Its translation: CASRGTSGNYEQYF.

This clone was detected only a few times. The V call is TRBV6-5, the J call TRBJ1-2; 11 bases match TRBD1. Germline assignment: CDR1 MNHEY and CDR2 SVGAGI. After removal of 10 bases from V and 6 bases from J, the junction contained 1 base not matched to a gene. The CDR3 is made up of 11 amino acids. CDR3: CATGQGDGYTF. CDR3 DNA sequence: TGTGCCACGGGACAGGGGGATGGCTACACCTTC.

The chain carries TRBV30 and TRBJ1-2, with 8 bases that match TRBD1. This CDR3 comprises 13 residues. V dropped 4 bases and J dropped 4; count of bases not matched to a gene: 5. Per germline, CDR1 GTSNPN and CDR2 SVGIG (reference sequence). CDR3 bases: TGTGCCTGGACAGGGGGCGCGCTCTATGGCTACACCTTC. Translating it yields CAWTGGALYGYTF.

In this sample, this clone turned up once. J is TRBJ2-7 and V is TRBV4-3, with D possibly being TRBD1 (8 bases). Germline values: CDR1 LGHNA, CDR2 YSLEER. The CDR3 totals 18 residues. The V end lost 1 base, the J end lost 3 bases, and 22 bases lay between the germline ends. DNA for the CDR3: TGCGCCAGCAGCCAAGTGGGAGGGAAGGACAGGGAGCTCTACGAGCAGTACTTC. This gives the protein CASSQVGGKDRELYEQYF.

This rearrangement joins TRBV27 to TRBJ2-2; D possibly corresponds to TRBD1 (6 bases). Germline CDR1 is MNHEY and CDR2 is SMNVEV (reference sequence). Trimming took 1 base from V and 5 from J, leaving 14 bases between them. This CDR3 has 16 residues. The CDR3 nucleotides are TGTGCCAGCAGTTTATTCCTGGGGGCGCTAACCGGGGAGCTGTTTTTT. It yields the protein CASSLFLGALTGELFF.

This chain links TRBV6-1 with TRBJ1-2; TRBD1 is a possible D gene (5 bases). The CDR3 consists of 12 residues. Trimming shortened V by 7 bases and J by 4 bases, and 10 bases separated the two germline ends. Germline CDR1 MNHNS, CDR2 SASEGT. In DNA, the CDR3 is TGTGCCAGCATGAGGGACTTCTATGGCTACACCTTC. It encodes CASMRDFYGYTF.